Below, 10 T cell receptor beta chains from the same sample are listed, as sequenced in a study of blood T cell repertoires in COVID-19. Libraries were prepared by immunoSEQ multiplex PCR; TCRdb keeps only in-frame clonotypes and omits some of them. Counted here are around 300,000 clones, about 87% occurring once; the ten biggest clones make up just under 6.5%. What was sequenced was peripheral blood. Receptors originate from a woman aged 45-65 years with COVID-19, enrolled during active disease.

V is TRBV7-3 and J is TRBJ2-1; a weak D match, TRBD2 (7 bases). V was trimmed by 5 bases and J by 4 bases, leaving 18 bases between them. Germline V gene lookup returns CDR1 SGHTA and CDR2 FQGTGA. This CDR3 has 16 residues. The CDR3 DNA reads TGTGCCAGCAGCCTATATAGGGGGGGACGGTACAATGAGCAGTTCTTC. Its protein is CASSLYRGGRYNEQFF.

The CDR3 sequence is CASSFLAGAKNIQYF. CDR3 coding DNA: TGTGCCAGCAGTTTTCTGGCGGGAGCCAAAAACATTCAGTACTTC. V is TRBV27 and J is TRBJ2-4, with a possible D match to TRBD2 (5 bases). Germline V lookup: CDR1 MNHEY, CDR2 SMNVEV (reference sequence). The CDR3 spans 15 residues. V was trimmed by 3 bases and J by 0 bases, leaving 9 bases between them.

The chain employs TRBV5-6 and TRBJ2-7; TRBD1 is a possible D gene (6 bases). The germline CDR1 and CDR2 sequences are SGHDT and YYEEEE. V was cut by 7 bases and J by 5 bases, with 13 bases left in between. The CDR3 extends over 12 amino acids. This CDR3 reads CASGGRGNEQYF. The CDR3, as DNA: TGTGCCAGCGGCGGCAGGGGCAACGAGCAGTACTTC.

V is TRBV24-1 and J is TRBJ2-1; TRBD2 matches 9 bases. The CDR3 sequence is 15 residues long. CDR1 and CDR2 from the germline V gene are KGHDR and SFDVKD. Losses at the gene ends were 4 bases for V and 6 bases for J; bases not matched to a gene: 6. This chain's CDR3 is CATSDASGTGNEQFF. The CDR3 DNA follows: TGTGCCACCAGTGACGCTAGCGGGACGGGCAATGAGCAGTTCTTC.

CDR3 residues: CASSYRQGKGGYTF. As DNA, the CDR3 is TGTGCCAGCAGTTATCGTCAGGGAAAAGGTGGCTACACCTTC. The chain joins TRBV6-5 to TRBJ1-2, with a possible D match to TRBD1 (5 bases). Germline V gene sequence: CDR1 MNHEY, CDR2 SVGAGI. Trimming took 3 bases from V and 7 from J, leaving 15 bases between them. The CDR3 runs 14 residues.

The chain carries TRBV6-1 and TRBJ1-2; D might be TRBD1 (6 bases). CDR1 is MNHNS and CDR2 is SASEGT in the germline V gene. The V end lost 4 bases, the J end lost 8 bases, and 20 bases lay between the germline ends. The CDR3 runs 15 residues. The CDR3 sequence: CASSGGTLNSPGYTF. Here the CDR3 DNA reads TGTGCCAGCAGTGGGGGGACATTGAATTCCCCAGGCTACACCTTC.

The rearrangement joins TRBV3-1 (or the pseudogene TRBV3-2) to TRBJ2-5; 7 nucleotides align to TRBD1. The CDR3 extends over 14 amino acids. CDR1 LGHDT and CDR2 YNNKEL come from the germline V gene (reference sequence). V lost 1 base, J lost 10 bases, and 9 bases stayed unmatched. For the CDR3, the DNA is TGTGCCAGCAGCCAAGTAGGCCCCCAGGGGGACCAGTACTTC. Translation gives CASSQVGPQGDQYF.

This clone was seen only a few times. The CDR3 sequence: CSVETGNSSYEQYF. The CDR3 DNA reads as TGCAGCGTTGAGACGGGAAATAGCTCCTACGAGCAGTACTTC. The gene calls are TRBV29-1 and TRBJ2-7; possibly TRBD2 for D (5 bases). The V and J ends lost 3 bases and 0 bases respectively, with 12 bases between them. The CDR3 runs 14 residues. CDR1 and CDR2 (germline): SQVTM, ANQGSEA.

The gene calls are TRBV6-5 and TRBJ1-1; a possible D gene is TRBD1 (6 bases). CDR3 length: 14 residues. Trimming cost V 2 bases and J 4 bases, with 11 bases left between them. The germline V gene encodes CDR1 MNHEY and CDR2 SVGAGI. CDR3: CASSYEGGSTEAFF. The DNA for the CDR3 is TGTGCCAGCAGTTACGAGGGGGGGAGCACTGAAGCTTTCTTT.

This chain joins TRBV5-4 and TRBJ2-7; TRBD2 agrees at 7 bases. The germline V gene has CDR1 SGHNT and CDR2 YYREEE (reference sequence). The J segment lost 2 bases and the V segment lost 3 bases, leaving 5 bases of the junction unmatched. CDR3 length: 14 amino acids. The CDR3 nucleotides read TGTGCCAGCAGCTCCCAAGCGGGGCCCTACGAGCAGTACTTC. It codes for CASSSQAGPYEQYF.